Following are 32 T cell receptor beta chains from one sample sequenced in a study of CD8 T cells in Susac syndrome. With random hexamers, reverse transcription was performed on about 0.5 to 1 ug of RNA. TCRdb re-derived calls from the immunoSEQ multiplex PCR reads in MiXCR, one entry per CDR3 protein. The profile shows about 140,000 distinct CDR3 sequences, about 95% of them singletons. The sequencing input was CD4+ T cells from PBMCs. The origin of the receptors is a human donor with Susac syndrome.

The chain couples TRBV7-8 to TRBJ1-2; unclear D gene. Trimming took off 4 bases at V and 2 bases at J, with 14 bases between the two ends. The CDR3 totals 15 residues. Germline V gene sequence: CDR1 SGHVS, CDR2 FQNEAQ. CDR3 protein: CASSSDRVGNYGYTF. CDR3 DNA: TGTGCCAGCAGCTCCGATAGGGTGGGGAACTATGGCTACACCTTC.

In nucleotides, the CDR3 is TGCGCCAGCAGCCGGTTTCCGAGGACAGGGGGAGAGACCCAGTACTTC. Protein product: CASSRFPRTGGETQYF. The genes are TRBV4-1 and TRBJ2-5, with 10 bases that match TRBD1. This CDR3 comprises 16 residues. Looked up from germline, CDR1 is MGHRA and CDR2 is YSYEKL. Trimming took 4 bases from V and 4 from J; bases not matched to a gene: 9.

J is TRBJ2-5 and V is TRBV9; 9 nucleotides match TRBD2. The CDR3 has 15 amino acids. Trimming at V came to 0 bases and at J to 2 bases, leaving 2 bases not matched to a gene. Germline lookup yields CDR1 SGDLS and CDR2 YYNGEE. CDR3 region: CASSVGLAVQETQYF. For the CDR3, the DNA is TGTGCCAGCAGCGTAGGACTAGCGGTACAAGAGACCCAGTACTTC. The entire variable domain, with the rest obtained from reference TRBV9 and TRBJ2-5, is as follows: DSGVTQTPKHLITATGQRVTLRCSPRSGDLSVYWYQQSLDQGLQFLIQYYNGEERAKGNILERFSAQQFPDLHSELNLSSLELGDSALYFCASSVGLAVQETQYFGPGTRLLVL.

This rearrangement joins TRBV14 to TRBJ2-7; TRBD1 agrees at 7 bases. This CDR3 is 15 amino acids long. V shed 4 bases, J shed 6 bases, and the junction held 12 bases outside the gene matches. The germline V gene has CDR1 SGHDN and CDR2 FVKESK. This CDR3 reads CASSPADRVLVEQYF. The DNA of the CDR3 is TGTGCCAGCAGCCCCGCTGACAGGGTTCTTGTCGAGCAGTACTTC. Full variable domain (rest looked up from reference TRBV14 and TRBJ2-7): EAGVTQFPSHSVIEKGQTVTLRCDPISGHDNLYWYRRVMGKEIKFLLHFVKESKQDESGMPNNRFLAERTGGTYSTLKVQPAELEDSGVYFCASSPADRVLVEQYFGPGTRLTVT.

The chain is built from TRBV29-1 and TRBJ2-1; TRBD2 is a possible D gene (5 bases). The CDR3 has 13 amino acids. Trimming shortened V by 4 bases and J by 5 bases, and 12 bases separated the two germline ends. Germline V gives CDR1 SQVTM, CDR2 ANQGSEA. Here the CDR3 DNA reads TGCAGCGTTGCGTCGGACTTGAACAATGAGCAGTTCTTC. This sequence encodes CSVASDLNNEQFF.

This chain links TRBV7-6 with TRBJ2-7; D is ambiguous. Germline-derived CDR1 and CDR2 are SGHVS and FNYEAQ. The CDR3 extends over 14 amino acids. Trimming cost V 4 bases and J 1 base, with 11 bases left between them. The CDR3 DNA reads TGTGCCAGCAGCTCGACCCTGCAATCCTACGAGCAGTACTTC. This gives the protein CASSSTLQSYEQYF.

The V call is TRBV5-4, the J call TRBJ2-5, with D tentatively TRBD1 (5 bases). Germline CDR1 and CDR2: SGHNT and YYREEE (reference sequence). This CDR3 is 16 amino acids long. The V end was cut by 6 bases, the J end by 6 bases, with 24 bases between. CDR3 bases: TGTGCCAGCAACCTTAAAGGACACTCGAATATACAGACCCAGTACTTC. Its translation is CASNLKGHSNIQTQYF.

The CDR3 region has the DNA TGTGCCAGCAGCCAAGTAGGACAGTCCTACGAGCAGTACTTC. Its protein product is CASSQVGQSYEQYF. The chain combines TRBV3-1 with TRBJ2-7; TRBD1 might be the D (6 bases). Trimming cost V 1 base and J 1 base, with 8 bases left between them. The CDR3 has 14 amino acids. Per the germline V gene, CDR1 is LGHDT and CDR2 is YNNKEL (reference sequence).

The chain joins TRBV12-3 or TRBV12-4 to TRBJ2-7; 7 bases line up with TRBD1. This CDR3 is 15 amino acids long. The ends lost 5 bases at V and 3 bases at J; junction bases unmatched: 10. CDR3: CASSTPTGADYEQYF. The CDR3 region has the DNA TGTGCCAGCAGTACCCCAACAGGGGCCGACTACGAGCAGTACTTC.

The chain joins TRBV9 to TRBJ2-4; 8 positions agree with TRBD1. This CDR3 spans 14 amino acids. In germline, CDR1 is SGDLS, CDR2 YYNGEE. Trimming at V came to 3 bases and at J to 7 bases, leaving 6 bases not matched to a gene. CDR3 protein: CASSATGGRNIQYF. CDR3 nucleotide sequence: TGTGCCAGCAGCGCTACAGGGGGAAGGAACATTCAGTACTTC.

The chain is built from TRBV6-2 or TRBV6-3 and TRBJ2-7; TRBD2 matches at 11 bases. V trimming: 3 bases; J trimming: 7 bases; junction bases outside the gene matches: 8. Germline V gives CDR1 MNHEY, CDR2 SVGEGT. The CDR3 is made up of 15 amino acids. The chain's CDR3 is CASSYTSGSSGEQYF. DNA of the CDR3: TGTGCCAGCAGTTATACTAGCGGGAGTTCGGGAGAGCAGTACTTC.

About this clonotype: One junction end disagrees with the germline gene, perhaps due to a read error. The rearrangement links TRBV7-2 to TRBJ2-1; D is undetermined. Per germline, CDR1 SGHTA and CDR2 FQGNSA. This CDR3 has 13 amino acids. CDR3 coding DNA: TGTGCCAGCAGCTCAGCATTGGATGGACGGGCACGCTTC. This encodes CASSSALDGRARF.

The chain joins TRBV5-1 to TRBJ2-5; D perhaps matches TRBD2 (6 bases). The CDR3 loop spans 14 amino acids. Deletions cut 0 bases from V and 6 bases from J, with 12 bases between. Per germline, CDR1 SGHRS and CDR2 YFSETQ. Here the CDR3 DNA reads TGCGCCAGCAGCTTGGAACTAGCTCGGAAGACCCAGTACTTC. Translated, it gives CASSLELARKTQYF. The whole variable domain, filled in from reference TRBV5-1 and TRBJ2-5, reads KAGVTQTPRYLIKTRGQQVTLSCSPISGHRSVSWYQQTPGQGLQFLFEYFSETQRNKGNFPGRFSGRQFSNSRSEMNVSTLELGDSALYLCASSLELARKTQYFGPGTRLLVL.

CDR3 nucleotides: TGCAGCGCCCGTGAGTGGTACGAGCAGTACTTC. Its translation: CSAREWYEQYF. The chain has TRBV29-1 and TRBJ2-7; D is undetermined. Trimming took 7 bases from V and 4 from J, leaving 11 bases between them. Per the germline V gene, CDR1 is SQVTM and CDR2 is ANQGSEA. The CDR3 has 11 residues.

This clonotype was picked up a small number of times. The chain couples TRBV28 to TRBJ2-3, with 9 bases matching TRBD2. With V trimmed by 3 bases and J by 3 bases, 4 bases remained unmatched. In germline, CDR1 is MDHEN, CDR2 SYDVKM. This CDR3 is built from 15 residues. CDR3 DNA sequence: TGTGCCAGCAGTTTGGCGGGGGGGCGGACAGATACGCAGTATTTT. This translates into CASSLAGGRTDTQYF. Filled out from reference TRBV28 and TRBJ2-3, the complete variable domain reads DVKVTQSSRYLVKRTGEKVFLECVQDMDHENMFWYRQDPGLGLRLIYFSYDVKMKEKGDIPEGYSVSREKKERFSLILESASTNQTSMYLCASSLAGGRTDTQYFGPGTRLTVL.

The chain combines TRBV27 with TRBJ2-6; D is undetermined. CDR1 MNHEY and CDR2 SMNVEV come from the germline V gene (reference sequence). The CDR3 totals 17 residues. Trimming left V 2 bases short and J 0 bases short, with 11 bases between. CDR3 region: CASSLKVARSGANVLTF. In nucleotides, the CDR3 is TGTGCCAGCAGTTTAAAGGTTGCCCGCTCTGGGGCCAACGTCCTGACTTTC.

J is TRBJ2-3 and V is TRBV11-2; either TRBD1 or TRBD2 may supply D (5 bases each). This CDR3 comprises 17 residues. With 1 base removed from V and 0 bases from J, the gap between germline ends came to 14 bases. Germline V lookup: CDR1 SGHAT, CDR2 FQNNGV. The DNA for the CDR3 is TGTGCCAGCAGCTTAGTTTGGGGGTACTCTAGCACAGATACGCAGTATTTT. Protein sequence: CASSLVWGYSSTDTQYF.

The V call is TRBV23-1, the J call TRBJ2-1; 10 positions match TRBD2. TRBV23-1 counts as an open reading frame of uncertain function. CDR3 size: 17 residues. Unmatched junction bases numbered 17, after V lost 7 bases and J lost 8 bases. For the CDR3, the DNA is TGCGCCAGCAACACCCCCTCCCTAGCGGGAGAGGGCCATGAGCAGTTCTTC. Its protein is CASNTPSLAGEGHEQFF.

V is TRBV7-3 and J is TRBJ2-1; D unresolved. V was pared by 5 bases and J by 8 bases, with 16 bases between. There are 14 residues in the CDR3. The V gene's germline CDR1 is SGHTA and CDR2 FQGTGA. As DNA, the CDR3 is TGTGCCAGCAGCGAAGGCCTCCTGTCGCATGAGCAGTTCTTC. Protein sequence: CASSEGLLSHEQFF.

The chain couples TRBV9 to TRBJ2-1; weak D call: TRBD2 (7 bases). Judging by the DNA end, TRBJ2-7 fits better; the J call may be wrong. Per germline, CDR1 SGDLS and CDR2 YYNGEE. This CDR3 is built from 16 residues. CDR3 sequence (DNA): TGTGCCAGCAGCGTATTTGCGGGGGCCACCTTGGGGGAGCAGTACTTC. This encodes CASSVFAGATLGEQYF.

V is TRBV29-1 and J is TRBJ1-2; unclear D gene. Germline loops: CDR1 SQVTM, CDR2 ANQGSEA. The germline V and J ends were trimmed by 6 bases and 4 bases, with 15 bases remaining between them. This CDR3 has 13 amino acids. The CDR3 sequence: CSVWTLEGYGYTF. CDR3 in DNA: TGCAGCGTCTGGACCCTGGAAGGCTATGGCTACACCTTC.

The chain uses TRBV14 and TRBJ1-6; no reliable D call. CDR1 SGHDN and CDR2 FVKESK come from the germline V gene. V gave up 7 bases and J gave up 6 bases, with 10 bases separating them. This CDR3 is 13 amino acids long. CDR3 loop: CASNQILNSPLHF. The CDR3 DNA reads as TGTGCCAGCAATCAGATACTTAATTCACCCCTCCACTTT. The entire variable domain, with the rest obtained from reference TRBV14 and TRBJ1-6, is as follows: EAGVTQFPSHSVIEKGQTVTLRCDPISGHDNLYWYRRVMGKEIKFLLHFVKESKQDESGMPNNRFLAERTGGTYSTLKVQPAELEDSGVYFCASNQILNSPLHFGNGTRLTVT.

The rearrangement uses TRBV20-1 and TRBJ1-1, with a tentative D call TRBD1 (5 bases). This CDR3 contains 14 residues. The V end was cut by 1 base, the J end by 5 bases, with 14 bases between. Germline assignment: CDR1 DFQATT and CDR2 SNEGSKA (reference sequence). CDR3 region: CSARATGRATEAFF. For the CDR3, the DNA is TGCAGTGCTAGAGCCACGGGACGTGCGACTGAAGCTTTCTTT.

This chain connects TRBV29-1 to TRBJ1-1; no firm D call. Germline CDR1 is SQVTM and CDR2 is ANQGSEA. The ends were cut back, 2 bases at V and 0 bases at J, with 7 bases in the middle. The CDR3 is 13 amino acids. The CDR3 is CSVERPLNTEAFF. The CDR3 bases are TGCAGCGTTGAAAGGCCCCTGAACACTGAAGCTTTCTTT.

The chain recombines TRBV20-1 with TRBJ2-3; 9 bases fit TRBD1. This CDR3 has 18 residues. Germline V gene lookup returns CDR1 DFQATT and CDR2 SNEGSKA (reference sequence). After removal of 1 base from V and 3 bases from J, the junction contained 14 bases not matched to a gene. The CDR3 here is CSARVPWTGARRTDTQYF. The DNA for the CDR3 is TGCAGTGCTAGAGTTCCCTGGACAGGGGCGAGAAGGACAGATACGCAGTATTTT.

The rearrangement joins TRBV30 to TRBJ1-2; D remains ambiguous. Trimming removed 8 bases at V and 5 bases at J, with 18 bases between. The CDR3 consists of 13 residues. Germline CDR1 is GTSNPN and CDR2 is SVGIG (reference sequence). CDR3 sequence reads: CALNPWEGYGYTF. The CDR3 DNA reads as TGTGCCCTTAATCCCTGGGAAGGGTATGGCTACACCTTC.

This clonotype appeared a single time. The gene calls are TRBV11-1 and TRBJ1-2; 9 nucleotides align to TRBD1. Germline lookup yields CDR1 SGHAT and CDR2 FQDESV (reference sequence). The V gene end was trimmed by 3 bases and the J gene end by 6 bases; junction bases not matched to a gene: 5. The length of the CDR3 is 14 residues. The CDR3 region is CASSFQTGGHGYTF. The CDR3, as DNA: TGTGCCAGCAGCTTCCAAACAGGGGGCCATGGCTACACCTTC. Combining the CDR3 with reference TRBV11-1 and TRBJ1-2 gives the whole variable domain EAEVAQSPRYKITEKSQAVAFWCDPISGHATLYWYRQILGQGPELLVQFQDESVVDDSQLPKDRFSAERLKGVDSTLKIQPAELGDSAMYLCASSFQTGGHGYTFGSGTRLTVV.

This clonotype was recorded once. CDR3 DNA: TGTGCCAGCAGCGGCTCGGGGTACGAGCAGTACTTC. It translates to CASSGSGYEQYF. The chain joins TRBV7-2 to TRBJ2-7, with D perhaps TRBD2 (5 bases). V lost 5 bases and J 4 bases, leaving 9 bases between the germline ends. The germline V gene has CDR1 SGHTA and CDR2 FQGNSA. This CDR3 spans 12 amino acids.

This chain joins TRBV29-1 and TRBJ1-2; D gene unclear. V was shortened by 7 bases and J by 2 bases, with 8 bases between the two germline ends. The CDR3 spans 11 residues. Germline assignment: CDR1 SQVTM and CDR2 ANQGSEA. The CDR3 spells CSAHTNYGYTF. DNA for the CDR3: TGCAGCGCTCACACGAACTATGGCTACACCTTC.

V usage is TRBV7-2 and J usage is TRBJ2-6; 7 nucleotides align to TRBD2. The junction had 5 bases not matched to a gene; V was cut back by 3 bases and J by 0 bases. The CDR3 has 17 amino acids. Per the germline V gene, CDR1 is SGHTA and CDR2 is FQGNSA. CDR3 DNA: TGTGCCAGCAGCTTGGCTAGCGGTGGCTCTGGGGCCAACGTCCTGACTTTC. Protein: CASSLASGGSGANVLTF.

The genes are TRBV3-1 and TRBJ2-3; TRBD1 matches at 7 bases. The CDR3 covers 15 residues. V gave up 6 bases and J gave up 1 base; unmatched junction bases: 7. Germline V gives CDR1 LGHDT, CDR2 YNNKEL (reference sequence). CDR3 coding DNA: TGTGCCAGCAGGTCCGGGACAGCGGGCACAGATACGCAGTATTTT. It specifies CASRSGTAGTDTQYF.

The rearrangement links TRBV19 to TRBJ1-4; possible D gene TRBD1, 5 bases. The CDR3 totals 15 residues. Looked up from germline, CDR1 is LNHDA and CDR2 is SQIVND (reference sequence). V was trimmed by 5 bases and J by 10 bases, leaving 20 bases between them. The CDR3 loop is CASSPSPGKIGKLFF. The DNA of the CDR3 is TGTGCCAGTAGTCCATCCCCAGGGAAAATTGGAAAACTGTTTTTT.